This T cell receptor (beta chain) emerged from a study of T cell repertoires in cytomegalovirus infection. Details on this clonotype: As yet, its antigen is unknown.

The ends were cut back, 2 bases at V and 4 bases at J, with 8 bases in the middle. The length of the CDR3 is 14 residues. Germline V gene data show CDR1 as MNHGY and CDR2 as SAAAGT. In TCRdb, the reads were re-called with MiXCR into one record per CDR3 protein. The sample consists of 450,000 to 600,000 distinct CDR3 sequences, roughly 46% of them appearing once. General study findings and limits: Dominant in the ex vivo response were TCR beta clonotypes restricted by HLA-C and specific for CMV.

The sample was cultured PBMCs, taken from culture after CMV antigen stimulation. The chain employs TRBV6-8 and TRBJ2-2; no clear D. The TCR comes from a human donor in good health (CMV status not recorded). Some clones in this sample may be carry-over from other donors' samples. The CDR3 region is CASSYPSGTGELFF. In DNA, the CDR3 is TGTGCCAGCAGTTACCCGTCGGGCACCGGGGAGCTGTTTTTT.